This passage covers 21 T cell receptor beta chains from one sample sequenced in a study of CD8 T cells in Susac syndrome. Reverse transcription used about 0.45 to 1 ug RNA and random hexamers. TCRdb used MiXCR to reprocess the immunoSEQ multiplex PCR reads, holding one entry per CDR3 protein. The sample lists some 200,000 distinct CDR3 sequences, approximately 95% seen once, with less than 0.095% in the top ten. Sequencing input: CD4+ T cells from PBMCs. These receptors all stem from a human donor with multiple sclerosis.

This sequence joins TRBV3-1 and TRBJ2-3; perhaps TRBD1 as D (5 bases). V lost 6 bases to trimming and J lost 7 bases, with 17 bases between them. The CDR3 loop spans 14 amino acids. Germline V gene lookup returns CDR1 LGHDT and CDR2 YNNKEL (reference sequence). CDR3 sequence reads: CASRGRDNENTQYF. The CDR3 coding sequence is TGTGCCAGCAGGGGCAGGGATAATGAAAATACGCAGTATTTT.

This rearrangement joins TRBV19 to TRBJ2-3; D ambiguous. Germline CDR1 reads LNHDA; CDR2 reads SQIVND (reference sequence). The CDR3 totals 14 residues. Trimming took 5 bases from V and 2 from J, leaving 11 bases between them. The CDR3 sequence is CASSLGSNTDTQYF. For the CDR3, the DNA is TGTGCCAGTAGTCTCGGTAGTAACACAGATACGCAGTATTTT.

The genes are TRBV3-1 and TRBJ2-7, with TRBD2 matching over 9 bases. Germline CDR1 reads LGHDT; CDR2 reads YNNKEL (reference sequence). Trimming took 4 bases from V and 2 from J; bases not matched to a gene: 6. The CDR3 is 15 amino acids. CDR3 sequence: CASSLRLAETYEQYF. The DNA of the CDR3 is TGTGCCAGCAGCCTAAGACTAGCGGAAACCTACGAGCAGTACTTC.

The rearrangement uses TRBV15 and TRBJ2-5; perhaps TRBD2 as D (6 bases). Trimming pared 0 bases from V and 6 bases from J, leaving 17 bases between. Germline V gene lookup returns CDR1 LNHNV and CDR2 YYDKDF (reference sequence). This CDR3 has 16 amino acids. The CDR3 sequence: CATSRDPSGVIKTQYF. DNA of the CDR3: TGTGCCACCAGCAGAGATCCATCGGGGGTAATAAAGACCCAGTACTTC.

The chain uses TRBV29-1 and TRBJ2-1, with a possible D match to TRBD2 (5 bases). Germline CDR1 and CDR2: SQVTM and ANQGSEA. The V gene lost 5 bases and the J gene lost 6 bases, with 14 bases spanning the gap. The CDR3 extends over 13 amino acids. The CDR3 DNA reads TGCAGCGTTAGACCAGGAGGTGGCAATGAGCAGTTCTTC. Translated: CSVRPGGGNEQFF.

The rearrangement joins TRBV4-2 to TRBJ2-1; D gene ambiguous. The germline CDR1 and CDR2 sequences are LGHNA and YNFKEQ. The CDR3 loop spans 14 amino acids. Trimming removed 0 bases from V and 6 bases from J, with 9 bases in between. CDR3 in DNA: TGTGCCAGCAGCCAAGATCTGTCTTTCAATGAGCAGTTCTTC. Translation gives CASSQDLSFNEQFF.

The V gene is TRBV3-1, the J gene TRBJ1-2; D is perhaps TRBD1 (5 bases). The CDR3 extends over 13 amino acids. V gave up 4 bases and J gave up 4 bases, with 10 bases separating them. CDR1 and CDR2 from the germline V gene are LGHDT and YNNKEL (reference sequence). CDR3 in DNA: TGTGCCAGCAGCCCCCGGCAGGGCTATGGCTACACCTTC. Amino acid sequence: CASSPRQGYGYTF.

The chain combines TRBV9 with TRBJ2-3; D may be TRBD1 (5 bases). This CDR3 has 16 amino acids. The V gene lost 2 bases and the J gene lost 0 bases, with 13 bases spanning the gap. The V gene's germline CDR1 is SGDLS and CDR2 YYNGEE. The CDR3 protein is CASSVTAGHSTDTQYF. The CDR3, as DNA: TGTGCCAGCAGCGTCACTGCAGGGCATAGCACAGATACGCAGTATTTT.

The V call is TRBV7-3, the J call TRBJ1-1; D unresolved. The CDR3 has 11 amino acids. CDR1 SGHTA and CDR2 FQGTGA come from the germline V gene. Trimming removed 8 bases from V and 2 bases from J, with 6 bases in between. The CDR3 DNA follows: TGTGCCAGCCCAGTCAACACTGAAGCTTTCTTT. As protein: CASPVNTEAFF.

The chain uses TRBV20-1 and TRBJ2-5; D call uncertain. CDR3 length: 10 residues. Trimming took 4 bases from V and 10 from J, leaving 10 bases between them. Germline-derived CDR1 and CDR2 are DFQATT and SNEGSKA (reference sequence). CDR3 in amino acids: CSATLSGQYF. CDR3 bases: TGCAGTGCTACCCTTTCGGGCCAGTACTTC.

The chain couples TRBV11-2 to TRBJ2-2, with unresolved D. V was shortened by 2 bases and J by 8 bases, with 9 bases between the two germline ends. Germline loops: CDR1 SGHAT, CDR2 FQNNGV. CDR3 length: 13 amino acids. CDR3 in amino acids: CASSLKSWGELFF. CDR3 coding DNA: TGTGCCAGCAGCTTAAAGTCGTGGGGGGAGCTGTTTTTT.

The chain couples TRBV20-1 to TRBJ2-3, with D perhaps matching TRBD1 (6 bases). The ends were cut back, 0 bases at V and 2 bases at J, with 9 bases in the middle. Germline-derived CDR1 and CDR2 are DFQATT and SNEGSKA (reference sequence). This CDR3 has 14 amino acids. The chain's CDR3 is CSARDWDNTDTQYF. CDR3 coding DNA: TGCAGTGCTAGAGACTGGGACAACACAGATACGCAGTATTTT.

The chain joins TRBV20-1 to TRBJ1-3, with a possible D match to TRBD1 (6 bases). From germline, CDR1 is DFQATT and CDR2 SNEGSKA (reference sequence). This CDR3 is 15 amino acids long. The ends were cut back, 0 bases at V and 0 bases at J, with 9 bases in the middle. The CDR3 sequence: CSARDGGHSGNTIYF. The DNA of the CDR3 is TGCAGTGCTAGAGATGGGGGGCACTCTGGAAACACCATATATTTT.

The chain recombines TRBV29-1 with TRBJ2-3, with D unclear. This CDR3 contains 17 residues. CDR1 and CDR2 (germline): SQVTM, ANQGSEA. V was pared by 1 base and J by 4 bases, with 21 bases between. The CDR3 nucleotides are TGCAGCGTTGAAGTAGTAGCTCCCTTCGTTCCCTCAGATACGCAGTATTTT. Translating it yields CSVEVVAPFVPSDTQYF.

The chain carries TRBV2 and TRBJ1-1; tentative D call: TRBD1 (5 bases). Germline V gene sequence: CDR1 SNHLY, CDR2 FYNNEI. V lost 6 bases to trimming and J lost 5 bases, with 7 bases between them. The CDR3 loop spans 11 amino acids. The DNA of the CDR3 is TGTGCCAGCAGGCAGGGTACTGAAGCTTTCTTT. Amino acids: CASRQGTEAFF.

The chain combines TRBV27 with TRBJ2-5, with TRBD1 matching 7 bases. Germline CDR1 MNHEY, CDR2 SMNVEV (reference sequence). The CDR3 sequence is 15 residues long. J gave up 5 bases and V 5 bases, and 11 bases lay outside the gene matches. CDR3 protein: CASSDTGVFGETQYF. Written as DNA, the CDR3 is TGTGCCAGCAGTGACACAGGGGTATTCGGGGAGACCCAGTACTTC.

The chain joins TRBV7-9 to TRBJ1-1; D is uncertain. The CDR3 spans 13 residues. Trimming stripped 2 bases from V and 11 bases from J, with 15 bases between. CDR1 and CDR2 (germline): SEHNR, FQNEAQ (reference sequence). In DNA, the CDR3 is TGTGCCAGCAGCTTAATGACGTCCTCCTCCGCTTTCTTT. Amino acid sequence: CASSLMTSSSAFF. The whole variable domain, filled in from reference TRBV7-9 and TRBJ1-1, reads DTGVSQNPRHKITKRGQNVTFRCDPISEHNRLYWYRQTLGQGPEFLTYFQNEAQLEKSRLLSDRFSAERPKGSFSTLEIQRTEQGDSAMYLCASSLMTSSSAFFGQGTRLTVV.

A few counts support this clonotype. The rearrangement joins TRBV3-1 to TRBJ1-1, with a tentative D call TRBD1 (5 bases). Germline V lookup: CDR1 LGHDT, CDR2 YNNKEL (reference sequence). Deletions cut 2 bases from V and 5 bases from J, with 9 bases between. This CDR3 is built from 13 residues. The CDR3 DNA reads as TGTGCCAGCAGCCAACGGGGGGGTACTGAAGCTTTCTTT. As protein: CASSQRGGTEAFF.

The rearrangement joins TRBV3-1 to TRBJ2-3; 7 positions agree with TRBD2. The CDR3 contains 15 residues. V lost 3 bases and J lost 1; bases outside the gene matches: 4. The germline CDR1 and CDR2 sequences are LGHDT and YNNKEL (reference sequence). The DNA of the CDR3 is TGTGCCAGCAGCCAGGAACTAGCGCGCACAGATACGCAGTATTTT. This gives the protein CASSQELARTDTQYF.

This chain connects TRBV20-1 to TRBJ2-5; D possibly corresponds to TRBD1 (5 bases). CDR3 length: 13 amino acids. CDR1 and CDR2 (germline): DFQATT, SNEGSKA (reference sequence). Trimming left V 3 bases short and J 2 bases short, with 10 bases between. The chain's CDR3 is CSASRGQQETQYF. DNA for the CDR3: TGCAGTGCTAGCCGAGGACAACAAGAGACCCAGTACTTC.

This clonotype has only a few counts. Its ends do not fully match the called genes, so a read error is possible. The chain is built from TRBV15 and TRBJ2-1, with TRBD2 matching over 8 bases. Per germline, CDR1 LNHNV and CDR2 YYDKDF (reference sequence). The CDR3 covers 12 residues. This CDR3 reads CATSRDGTSRAF. CDR3 in DNA: TGTGCCACCAGCAGAGATGGGACTAGTAGGGCGTTC.